This passage covers 8 T cell receptor beta chains from one sample sequenced in a study of CD8+ T cells in alopecia areata. CD25+CD127- cells were sorted from CD4+ cells in four to six patients. Following extraction, RNA underwent reverse transcription to cDNA, which served as the sequencing template. Assay used: immunoSEQ multiplex PCR; TCRdb lists only in-frame clones, some missing. This table has about 37,000 clones, roughly 53% appearing once. Specimen: CD4+ Tregs sorted from blood. Receptors originate from a human donor with alopecia areata.

V gene TRBV5-1 combines with J gene TRBJ1-1; D not certain. This CDR3 is 11 amino acids long. Trimming pared 4 bases from V and 1 base from J, leaving 2 bases between. Germline CDR1 is SGHRS and CDR2 is YFSETQ. CDR3 nucleotides: TGCGCCAGCAGCCGGAACACTGAAGCTTTCTTT. Translating it yields CASSRNTEAFF.

The V gene is TRBV18, the J gene TRBJ1-1; D possibly corresponds to TRBD1 (5 bases). This CDR3 spans 14 amino acids. The germline V gene has CDR1 KGHSH and CDR2 LQKENI. V lost 3 bases to trimming and J lost 0 bases, with 8 bases between them. CDR3 sequence (DNA): TGTGCCAGCTCACCGGGGGTCATGAACACTGAAGCTTTCTTT. This translates into CASSPGVMNTEAFF.

V and J are TRBV7-2 and TRBJ2-2, with D possibly being TRBD1 (5 bases). Germline V gene lookup returns CDR1 SGHTA and CDR2 FQGNSA. V lost 5 bases, J lost 9 bases, and 16 bases lay in between. The CDR3 extends over 14 amino acids. The CDR3 loop is CASSHRDRGWELFF. The CDR3 nucleotides are TGTGCCAGCAGCCACCGCGACAGAGGTTGGGAGCTGTTTTTT.

V usage is TRBV2 and J usage is TRBJ1-5; 9 bases are shared with TRBD1. The CDR3 extends over 15 amino acids. Germline values: CDR1 SNHLY, CDR2 FYNNEI. The V segment lost 6 bases and the J segment 2 bases; nucleotides outside the gene matches: 5. CDR3 amino acids: CASRRDRVGNQPQHF. For the CDR3, the DNA is TGTGCCAGCAGGCGGGACAGGGTAGGCAATCAGCCCCAGCATTTT. Looking up the rest from reference TRBV2 and TRBJ1-5 gives the full variable domain: EPEVTQTPSHQVTQMGQEVILRCVPISNHLYFYWYRQILGQKVEFLVSFYNNEISEKSEIFDDQFSVERPDGSNFTLKIRSTKLEDSAMYFCASRRDRVGNQPQHFGDGTRLSIL.

This chain joins TRBV27 and TRBJ2-1; 13 bases agree with TRBD2. The CDR3 covers 16 residues. Trimming removed 7 bases from V and 5 bases from J; junction bases left unmatched: 8. The germline V gene encodes CDR1 MNHEY and CDR2 SMNVEV (reference sequence). In nucleotides, the CDR3 is TGTGCCAGCACCCGAACTAGCGGGAGGGCCCACAATGAGCAGTTCTTC. Encoded protein: CASTRTSGRAHNEQFF.

This chain connects TRBV7-9 to TRBJ2-5; D is unresolved. Germline V lookup: CDR1 SEHNR, CDR2 FQNEAQ (reference sequence). The CDR3 loop spans 14 amino acids. V was trimmed by 1 base and J by 0 bases, leaving 6 bases between them. CDR3 region: CASSLGSNQETQYF. Here the CDR3 DNA reads TGTGCCAGCAGCTTAGGGTCGAACCAAGAGACCCAGTACTTC.

This clone came up a few times. V and J are TRBV27 and TRBJ2-7, with TRBD1 matching 7 bases. In germline, CDR1 is MNHEY, CDR2 SMNVEV (reference sequence). J lost 5 bases, V lost 4 bases, and 5 bases had no gene match. This CDR3 contains 13 residues. In nucleotides, the CDR3 is TGTGCCAGCAGTTCGGCGGACAGGAACGAGCAGTACTTC. Translating it yields CASSSADRNEQYF.

V and J are TRBV5-6 and TRBJ2-1; D is perhaps TRBD2 (5 bases). With 5 bases removed from V and 2 bases from J, the gap between germline ends came to 8 bases. This CDR3 spans 13 amino acids. Germline loops: CDR1 SGHDT, CDR2 YYEEEE. The chain's CDR3 is CASSWRPYNEQFF. Written as DNA, the CDR3 is TGTGCCAGCAGTTGGAGGCCCTACAATGAGCAGTTCTTC.